The 22 T cell receptor beta chains listed next were all sequenced from one sample in a study of T cells in narcolepsy. Assay: immunoSEQ multiplex PCR; the TCRdb copy retains only in-frame clones and omits some. The sample contains 35,000 to 40,000 clones, approximately 85% of which appear only once. Sequenced: CD45RA- memory CD4+ T cells from PBMCs. All receptors derive from a human donor with narcolepsy.

The chain is built from TRBV4-1 and TRBJ2-6; D gene ambiguous. The ends were cut back, 1 base at V and 4 bases at J, with 8 bases in the middle. Germline lookup yields CDR1 MGHRA and CDR2 YSYEKL. There are 15 residues in the CDR3. CDR3 sequence reads: CASSQVPTGANVLTF. The DNA of the CDR3 is TGCGCCAGCAGCCAAGTCCCAACGGGGGCCAACGTCCTGACTTTC.

The chain couples TRBV18 to TRBJ2-3; TRBD2 agrees at 10 bases. Germline trimming cut 3 bases from V and 6 bases from J; bases unmatched to any gene: 6. The germline V gene encodes CDR1 KGHSH and CDR2 LQKENI. The CDR3 runs to 15 residues. The CDR3 reads CASSPVAGGMDTQYF. CDR3 coding DNA: TGTGCCAGCTCACCCGTAGCGGGGGGTATGGATACGCAGTATTTT.

This chain uses TRBV7-2 with TRBJ1-2; 9 bases map to TRBD1. This CDR3 is built from 14 residues. The V gene end was trimmed by 5 bases and the J gene end by 4 bases; junction bases not matched to a gene: 5. CDR1 is SGHTA and CDR2 is FQGNSA in the germline V gene. The CDR3 reads CASSRPGQGYGYTF. DNA of the CDR3: TGTGCCAGCAGCCGTCCGGGACAGGGCTATGGCTACACCTTC.

The chain links TRBV19 to TRBJ1-5; tentative D call: TRBD1 (6 bases). The CDR3 is 15 amino acids. Trimming shortened V by 6 bases and J by 3 bases, and 15 bases separated the two germline ends. Germline assignment: CDR1 LNHDA and CDR2 SQIVND (reference sequence). CDR3 nucleotides: TGTGCCAGTAGCGGTGGCAGGGGACTCAATCAGCCCCAGCATTTT. Translation: CASSGGRGLNQPQHF.

In its sample, this clone was seen a few times. The chain is built from TRBV7-2 and TRBJ1-1, with no clear D. Trimming removed 2 bases at V and 6 bases at J, with 7 bases between. In germline, CDR1 is SGHTA, CDR2 FQGNSA. This CDR3 has 12 amino acids. The CDR3 DNA follows: TGTGCCAGCAGCTTATTGGCAGCTGAAGCTTTCTTT. It codes for CASSLLAAEAFF.

The chain's CDR3 is CASSMGQSRSGNTIYF. CDR3 in DNA: TGTGCCAGCAGTATGGGACAGTCTCGCTCTGGAAACACCATATATTTT. The chain combines TRBV2 with TRBJ1-3; 7 positions agree with TRBD1. This CDR3 is built from 16 residues. The germline gives CDR1 SNHLY, CDR2 FYNNEI. V was clipped by 5 bases and J by 0 bases; unmatched bases: 7.

The V and J genes are TRBV18 and TRBJ1-5, with D tentatively TRBD1 (6 bases). The CDR3 is made up of 13 amino acids. Between the trimmed V and J ends, which lost 3 bases and 7 bases, there was a span of 10 bases. Germline values: CDR1 KGHSH, CDR2 LQKENI. The CDR3 here is CASSPGGAQPQHF. The CDR3 region has the DNA TGTGCCAGCTCACCGGGGGGCGCGCAGCCCCAGCATTTT.

Comments on this clone: Mismatch with germline at one junction end may stem from a read error. This chain links TRBV2 with TRBJ2-7; tentative D call: TRBD2 (7 bases). Germline CDR1 SNHLY, CDR2 FYNNEI. CDR3 length: 15 residues. The CDR3 DNA is TGTGCCAGCAGCGAAGGGGGGGGGCGCTCATACGAGCAGTACTTC. Translating gives CASSEGGGRSYEQYF.

The chain has TRBV15 and TRBJ2-3; D is undetermined. From germline, CDR1 is LNHNV and CDR2 YYDKDF (reference sequence). The CDR3 spans 15 residues. Trimming removed 0 bases at V and 0 bases at J, with 7 bases between. In DNA, the CDR3 is TGTGCCACCAGCAGAGACGGCTCTAGCACAGATACGCAGTATTTT. It codes for CATSRDGSSTDTQYF. Full variable domain (missing parts from reference TRBV15 and TRBJ2-3): DAMVIQNPRYQVTQFGKPVTLSCSQTLNHNVMYWYQQKSSQAPKLLFHYYDKDFNNEADTPDNFQSRRPNTSFCFLDIRSPGLGDTAMYLCATSRDGSSTDTQYFGPGTRLTVL.

This chain joins TRBV18 and TRBJ1-1; a weak D match, TRBD1 (5 bases). CDR3 length: 13 amino acids. V dropped 5 bases and J dropped 3 bases, with 10 bases sitting between them. Germline values: CDR1 KGHSH, CDR2 LQKENI. CDR3 nucleotides: TGTGCCAGCTCATCCATACAGGACACTGAAGCTTTCTTT. This translates into CASSSIQDTEAFF.

This clone was recorded only once. The rearrangement joins TRBV7-8 to TRBJ1-4, with D unclear. This CDR3 has 14 amino acids. V shed 5 bases and J shed 8 bases, with 15 bases lying between them. Germline CDR1 SGHVS, CDR2 FQNEAQ. CDR3 nucleotide sequence: TGTGCCAGCAGCCCATTGCGCGTTGACGAAAAACTGTTTTTT. It yields the protein CASSPLRVDEKLFF. The full variable domain, rest sourced from reference TRBV7-8 and TRBJ1-4, is GAGVSQSPRYKVAKRGQDVALRCDPISGHVSLFWYQQALGQGPEFLTYFQNEAQLDKSGLPSDRFFAERPEGSVSTLKIQRTQQEDSAVYLCASSPLRVDEKLFFGSGTQLSVL.

V and J are TRBV5-1 and TRBJ1-2, with 8 bases fitting TRBD1. With V trimmed by 2 bases and J by 6 bases, 6 bases remained unmatched. Germline loops: CDR1 SGHRS, CDR2 YFSETQ. The CDR3 runs to 14 residues. Written as DNA, the CDR3 is TGCGCCAGCAGCTTAGGTCAGGGGGCGAATGGCTACACCTTC. This gives the protein CASSLGQGANGYTF.

The V and J genes are TRBV28 and TRBJ1-1; D gene unclear. Trimming shortened V by 5 bases and J by 7 bases, and 11 bases separated the two germline ends. Per the germline V gene, CDR1 is MDHEN and CDR2 is SYDVKM. The CDR3 is made up of 12 amino acids. The DNA of the CDR3 is TGTGCCAGCAGTCGGGCCCCTGTTGAAGCTTTCTTT. Translation gives CASSRAPVEAFF.

This chain links TRBV7-9 with TRBJ1-5; tentatively, D is TRBD1 (6 bases). Trimming removed 0 bases at V and 4 bases at J, with 13 bases between. CDR1 is SEHNR and CDR2 is FQNEAQ in the germline V gene (reference sequence). The CDR3 consists of 16 residues. The DNA for the CDR3 is TGTGCCAGCAGCTTAGCGGCCGGGGGCGGAAATCAGCCCCAGCATTTT. The encoded protein is CASSLAAGGGNQPQHF.

This chain connects TRBV4-2 to TRBJ2-3; 13 bases are shared with TRBD2. The CDR3 covers 17 residues. The V gene's germline CDR1 is LGHNA and CDR2 YNFKEQ. Germline trimming cut 1 base from V and 2 bases from J; bases unmatched to any gene: 3. In nucleotides, the CDR3 is TGTGCCAGCAGCCAAGGAACTAGCGGGGGGGCCACAGATACGCAGTATTTT. It specifies CASSQGTSGGATDTQYF.

The chain couples TRBV11-2 to TRBJ1-1; TRBD1 agrees at 7 bases. The CDR3 is 13 amino acids. The ends lost 7 bases at V and 4 bases at J; junction bases unmatched: 6. CDR1 and CDR2 from the germline V gene are SGHAT and FQNNGV. The CDR3 here is CASTVGTVTEAFF. For the CDR3, the DNA is TGTGCCAGCACCGTCGGGACAGTCACTGAAGCTTTCTTT.

This clone was counted a single time. The chain uses TRBV9 and TRBJ2-3; D ambiguous. The CDR3 runs 14 residues. CDR1 and CDR2 (germline): SGDLS, YYNGEE. V was trimmed by 3 bases and J by 6 bases, leaving 14 bases between them. The CDR3: CASSASRPIDTQYF. In DNA, the CDR3 is TGTGCCAGCAGCGCCTCTCGGCCCATCGATACGCAGTATTTT.

In its sample, this clone was seen a few times. The V and J genes are TRBV6-5 and TRBJ2-1; TRBD1 aligns across 9 bases. V lost 8 bases and J lost 5; bases outside the gene matches: 4. The length of the CDR3 is 13 residues. Germline V gene lookup returns CDR1 MNHEY and CDR2 SVGAGI. CDR3 region: CASRGQGNNEQFF. The CDR3 nucleotides read TGTGCCAGCCGGGGACAGGGTAACAATGAGCAGTTCTTC.

The gene calls are TRBV6-1 and TRBJ1-2; unclear D gene. This CDR3 spans 13 amino acids. V dropped 8 bases and J dropped 1 base, with 11 bases sitting between them. Germline CDR1 reads MNHNS; CDR2 reads SASEGT. The CDR3 is CASDQEFNYGYTF. The CDR3 DNA is TGTGCCAGCGACCAGGAATTTAACTATGGCTACACCTTC.

V is TRBV7-2 and J is TRBJ2-3; 9 bases fit TRBD1. After removal of 5 bases from V and 1 base from J, the junction contained 4 bases not matched to a gene. CDR1 and CDR2 (germline): SGHTA, FQGNSA. The length of the CDR3 is 15 residues. The CDR3 sequence is CASSTRTGGTDTQYF. In nucleotides, the CDR3 is TGTGCCAGCAGCACCCGGACAGGGGGCACAGATACGCAGTATTTT.

This chain uses TRBV2 with TRBJ1-5, with D tentatively TRBD1 (6 bases). V lost 7 bases and J 2 bases, leaving 6 bases between the germline ends. CDR3 length: 12 residues. Per germline, CDR1 SNHLY and CDR2 FYNNEI. The DNA of the CDR3 is TGTGCCAGCAACAGGGGCAATCAGCCCCAGCATTTT. This codes for CASNRGNQPQHF.

The chain employs TRBV7-2 and TRBJ1-4; 11 nucleotides match TRBD1. CDR1 SGHTA and CDR2 FQGNSA come from the germline V gene. V was clipped by 4 bases and J by 8 bases; unmatched bases: 3. This CDR3 spans 14 amino acids. CDR3 coding DNA: TGTGCCAGCAGCTCCCGGGACAGGGGGGAAAAACTGTTTTTT. This encodes CASSSRDRGEKLFF.